This T cell receptor (beta chain) appears in the sequencing data of a study of regulatory T cells in long-lasting Graves disease. Germline CDR1 is SGDLS and CDR2 is YYNGEE. The CDR3 runs 13 residues. V was cut by 7 bases and J by 0 bases, with 8 bases left in between. Sequencing libraries for TCR beta were prepared with iRepertoire HTBI primers and Arm-PCR of CDR3 regions. TCRdb passed the multiplex PCR reads through MiXCR, listing each CDR3 protein once. Among 350,000 to 400,000 distinct CDR3 sequences, roughly 17% were seen once, and the ten largest hold roughly 21%. In this sample, this clonotype turned up a few times. The sample's time point: newly diagnosed GD, antithyroid drugs for less than 3 months. From RNA extracted from PBMCs, the TCR library was made. This sample also belongs to another study, concerning T cells in Graves' hyperthyroidism and ophthalmopathy. Per that study: The hyperthyroidism patients had all been newly diagnosed, and their disease duration was under 2 months. Their ages ranged from 18 to 65 years.

The sequences come from peripheral blood mononuclear cells (PBMCs), collected at new diagnosis, from a patient treated with antithyroid drugs. The chain couples TRBV9 to TRBJ1-3; D is ambiguous. The receptor's source is a young woman with Graves disease. The CDR3 loop reads CASQQDSGNTIYF. CDR3 sequence (DNA): TGTGCCAGCCAGCAAGACTCTGGAAACACCATATATTTT.